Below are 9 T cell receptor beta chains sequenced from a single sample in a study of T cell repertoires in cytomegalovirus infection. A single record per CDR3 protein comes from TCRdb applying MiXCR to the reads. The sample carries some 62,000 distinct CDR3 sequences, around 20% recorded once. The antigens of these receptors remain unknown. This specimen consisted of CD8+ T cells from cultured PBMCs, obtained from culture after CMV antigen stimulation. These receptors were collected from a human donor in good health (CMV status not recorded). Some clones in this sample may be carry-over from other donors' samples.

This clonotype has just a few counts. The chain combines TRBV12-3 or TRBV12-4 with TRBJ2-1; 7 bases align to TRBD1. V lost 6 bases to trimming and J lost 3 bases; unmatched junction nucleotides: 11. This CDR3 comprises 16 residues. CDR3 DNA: TGTGCCAGCAGACACTTTCCGGGACAGCACTACAATGAGCAGTTCTTC. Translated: CASRHFPGQHYNEQFF.

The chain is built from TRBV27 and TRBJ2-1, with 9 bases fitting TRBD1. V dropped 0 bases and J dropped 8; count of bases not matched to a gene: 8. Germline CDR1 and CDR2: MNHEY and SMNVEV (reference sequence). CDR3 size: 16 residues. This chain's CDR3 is CASSLSGTGYGDEQFF. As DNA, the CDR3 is TGTGCCAGCAGTTTATCCGGGACAGGGTACGGCGATGAGCAGTTCTTC.

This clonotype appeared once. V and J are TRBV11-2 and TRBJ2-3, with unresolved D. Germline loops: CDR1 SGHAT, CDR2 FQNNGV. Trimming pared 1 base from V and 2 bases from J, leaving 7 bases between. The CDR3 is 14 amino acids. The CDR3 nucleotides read TGTGCCAGCAGCTTAGTAAGGTACACAGATACGCAGTATTTT. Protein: CASSLVRYTDTQYF.

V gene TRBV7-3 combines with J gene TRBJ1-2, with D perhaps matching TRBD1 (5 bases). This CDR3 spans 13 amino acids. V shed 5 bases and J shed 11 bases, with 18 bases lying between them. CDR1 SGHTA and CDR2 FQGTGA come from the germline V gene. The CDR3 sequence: CASSPGGAIGYTF. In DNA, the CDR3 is TGTGCCAGCAGCCCGGGAGGGGCGATTGGGTACACCTTC.

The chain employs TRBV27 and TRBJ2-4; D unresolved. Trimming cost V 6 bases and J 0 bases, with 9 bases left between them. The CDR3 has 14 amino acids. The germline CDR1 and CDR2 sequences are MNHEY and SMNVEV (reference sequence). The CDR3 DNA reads TGTGCCAGCAGCGGAACTCTAGCCAAAAACATTCAGTACTTC. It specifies CASSGTLAKNIQYF.

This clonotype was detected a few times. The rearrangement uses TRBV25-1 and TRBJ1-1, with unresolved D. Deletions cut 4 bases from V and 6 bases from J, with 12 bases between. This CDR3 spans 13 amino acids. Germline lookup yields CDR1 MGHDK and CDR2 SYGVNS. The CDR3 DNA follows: TGTGCCAGCAGTGTGTTAGCCAGCTCTGAAGCTTTCTTT. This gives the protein CASSVLASSEAFF.

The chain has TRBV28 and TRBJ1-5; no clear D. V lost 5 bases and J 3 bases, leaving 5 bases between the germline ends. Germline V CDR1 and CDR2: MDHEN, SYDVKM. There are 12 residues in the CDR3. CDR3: CASSDYNQPQHF. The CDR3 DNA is TGTGCCAGCAGTGACTACAATCAGCCCCAGCATTTT.

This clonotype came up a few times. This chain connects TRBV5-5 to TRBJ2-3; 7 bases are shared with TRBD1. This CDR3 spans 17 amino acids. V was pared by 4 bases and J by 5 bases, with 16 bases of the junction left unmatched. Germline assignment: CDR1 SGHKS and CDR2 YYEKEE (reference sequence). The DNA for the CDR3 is TGTGCCAGCAGCGCAATGGCCGACAGGGTTGTCGGAGATACGCAGTATTTT. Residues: CASSAMADRVVGDTQYF.

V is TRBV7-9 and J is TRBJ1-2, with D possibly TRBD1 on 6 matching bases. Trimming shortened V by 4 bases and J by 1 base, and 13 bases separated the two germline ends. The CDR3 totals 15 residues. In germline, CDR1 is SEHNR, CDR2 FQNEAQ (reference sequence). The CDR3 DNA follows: TGTGCCAGCAGCTCGGACAGCTTTCATAACTATGGCTACACCTTC. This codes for CASSSDSFHNYGYTF.